This TCR beta chain was sequenced in a study of TIL therapy for anti-PD-1-resistant metastatic lung cancer. The time point denotes: pre-treatment sample, taken before nivolumab and TIL therapy. Tumor tissue came from excised metastases, mostly pleural nodules or supraclavicular lymph nodes. CDR3 length: 17 residues. Trimming removed 0 bases from V and 0 bases from J; junction bases left unmatched: 5. Germline values: CDR1 SGDLS, CDR2 YYNGEE. The immunoSEQ assay was v3. TCRdb keeps only in-frame clones here, not all; method: immunoSEQ multiplex PCR. The table records about 95,000 clones, around 71% of them present only once.

The specimen comprised tumor tissue, sampled at baseline. The V and J genes are TRBV9 and TRBJ2-1; TRBD2 matches at 8 bases. The TCR comes from a person between 30 and 79 years old with non-small cell lung cancer. The CDR3 here is CASSVAGGPGSYNEQFF. The CDR3 DNA reads as TGTGCCAGCAGCGTAGCGGGGGGGCCTGGCTCCTACAATGAGCAGTTCTTC. Using reference TRBV9 and TRBJ2-1 for the parts outside the CDR3, the full variable domain is DSGVTQTPKHLITATGQRVTLRCSPRSGDLSVYWYQQSLDQGLQFLIQYYNGEERAKGNILERFSAQQFPDLHSELNLSSLELGDSALYFCASSVAGGPGSYNEQFFGPGTRLTVL.